This T cell receptor beta chain was recorded in a study of T cell clonotyping in hematopoietic cell transplantation. Recipients were bled about 28 days pretransplant and at posttransplant days 30, 100, 180. Worth noting for this clone: The antigen is unknown.

Between the trimmed V and J ends, which lost 10 bases and 7 bases, there was a span of 26 bases. Germline CDR1 is MNHNS and CDR2 is SASEGT. CDR3 length: 15 residues. The assay was immunoSEQ multiplex PCR, and TCRdb's table has in-frame clones only and misses some. The sample carries fewer than 15,000 clones, approximately 90% recorded once. Study-level points and caveats: Cells were unsorted, so CD4 and CD8 contributions were not separated.

The receptor was derived from a male patient between 50 and 60 years old who had an allogeneic stem cell transplant from an unrelated donor, so T cells may come from the graft donor. Some clones in this sample may be carry-over from other donors' samples. The chain joins TRBV6-1 to TRBJ2-7, with D possibly TRBD1 on 6 matching bases. Sequenced here: PBMCs, sampled 100 days after allogeneic stem cell transplant. The CDR3 bases are TGTGCCATCCGAAGGTCGGGACAAAATTTTCGGGAGCAGTACTTC. Its protein product is CAIRRSGQNFREQYF.